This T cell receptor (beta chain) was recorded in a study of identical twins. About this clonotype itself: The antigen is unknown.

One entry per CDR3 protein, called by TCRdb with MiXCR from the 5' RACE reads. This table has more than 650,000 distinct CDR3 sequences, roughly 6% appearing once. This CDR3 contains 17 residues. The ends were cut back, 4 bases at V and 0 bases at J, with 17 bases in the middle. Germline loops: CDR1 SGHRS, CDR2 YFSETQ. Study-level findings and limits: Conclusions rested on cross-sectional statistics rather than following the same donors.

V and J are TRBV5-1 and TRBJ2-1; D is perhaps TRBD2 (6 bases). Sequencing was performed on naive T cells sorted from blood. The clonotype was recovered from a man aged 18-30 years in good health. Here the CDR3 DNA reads TGCGCCAGCAGCCTGAATAGCGGTATGAGCTCCTACAATGAGCAGTTCTTC. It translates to CASSLNSGMSSYNEQFF.